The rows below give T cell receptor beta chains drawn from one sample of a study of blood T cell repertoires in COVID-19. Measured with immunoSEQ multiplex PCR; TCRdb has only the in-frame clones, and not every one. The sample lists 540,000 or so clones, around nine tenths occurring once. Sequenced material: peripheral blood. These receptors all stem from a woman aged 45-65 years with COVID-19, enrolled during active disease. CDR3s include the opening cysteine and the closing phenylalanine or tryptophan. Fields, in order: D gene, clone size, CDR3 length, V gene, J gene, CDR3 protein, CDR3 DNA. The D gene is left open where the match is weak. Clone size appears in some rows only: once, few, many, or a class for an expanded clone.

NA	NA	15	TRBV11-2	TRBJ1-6	CASSFGHVGNSPLHF	TGTGCCAGCAGCTTCGGACATGTGGGTAATTCACCCCTCCACTTT
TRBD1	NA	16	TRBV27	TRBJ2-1	CASSQDRAAGYNEQFF	TGTGCCAGCAGCCAGGACAGGGCGGCGGGCTACAATGAGCAGTTCTTC
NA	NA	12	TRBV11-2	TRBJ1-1	CASSIRGTEAFF	TGTGCCAGCAGCATCAGGGGCACTGAAGCTTTCTTT
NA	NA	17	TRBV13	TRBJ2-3	CASSLGRSFLNTDTQYF	TGTGCCAGCAGCTTAGGTCGGAGCTTTCTCAACACAGATACGCAGTATTTT
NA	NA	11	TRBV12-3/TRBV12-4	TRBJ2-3	CASSLSMTQYF	TGTGCCAGCAGTTTGAGTATGACGCAGTATTTT
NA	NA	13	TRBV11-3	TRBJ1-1	CASSSSGISEAFF	TGTGCCAGCAGCTCCTCAGGGATCTCTGAAGCTTTCTTT
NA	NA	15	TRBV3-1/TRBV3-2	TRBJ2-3	CASSQGTTRTDTQYF	TGTGCCAGCAGCCAAGGGACTACCCGCACAGATACGCAGTATTTT
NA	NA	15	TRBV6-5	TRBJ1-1	CASSAGTGMNTEAFF	TGTGCCAGCAGCGCCGGTACAGGGATGAACACTGAAGCTTTCTTT
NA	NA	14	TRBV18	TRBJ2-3	CASSRTGQTDTQYF	TGTGCCAGCTCCCGAACCGGACAGACAGATACGCAGTATTTT
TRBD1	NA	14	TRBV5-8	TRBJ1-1	CASSDRGRGTEAFF	TGTGCCAGCAGCGACAGGGGAAGGGGCACTGAAGCTTTCTTT
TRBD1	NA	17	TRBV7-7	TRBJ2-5	CASSKLRRGQTPETQYF	TGTGCCAGCAGCAAACTCCGCCGGGGACAGACTCCAGAGACCCAGTACTTC
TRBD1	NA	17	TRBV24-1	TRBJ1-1	CATSVAPGQGRDTEAFF	TGTGCCACCAGTGTCGCACCAGGACAGGGTAGGGACACTGAAGCTTTCTTT
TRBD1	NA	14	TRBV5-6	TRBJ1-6	CASSLGQEYSPLHF	TGTGCCAGCAGCTTAGGACAGGAGTATTCACCCCTCCACTTT
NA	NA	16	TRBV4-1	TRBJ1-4	CASSQVQVATNEKLFF	TGCGCCAGCAGCCAAGTTCAGGTTGCAACTAATGAAAAACTGTTTTTT
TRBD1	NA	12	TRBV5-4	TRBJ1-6	CASSQQGGPLHF	TGTGCCAGCAGCCAACAGGGGGGACCCCTCCACTTT
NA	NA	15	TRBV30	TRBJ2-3	CAWSPEVAGADTQYF	TGTGCCTGGAGTCCGGAGGTAGCTGGGGCAGATACGCAGTATTTT
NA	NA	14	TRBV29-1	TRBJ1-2	CSVVRSAGEYGYTF	TGCAGCGTTGTAAGGAGTGCAGGGGAGTATGGCTACACCTTC
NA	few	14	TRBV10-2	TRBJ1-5	CASSESGVGQPQHF	TGCGCCAGCAGTGAGTCAGGGGTTGGGCAGCCCCAGCATTTT
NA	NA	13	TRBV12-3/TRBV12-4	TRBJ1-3	CASTLAGADTIYF	TGTGCCAGCACTCTCGCTGGGGCAGACACCATATATTTT
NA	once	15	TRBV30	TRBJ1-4	CAWTPEGSTNEKLFF	TGTGCCTGGACTCCGGAGGGCTCGACTAATGAAAAACTGTTTTTT
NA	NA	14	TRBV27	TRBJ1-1	CASSRGLANTEAFF	TGTGCCAGCAGTCGGGGACTGGCGAACACTGAAGCTTTCTTT
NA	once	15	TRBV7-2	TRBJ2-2	CASTSRSGQDGELFF	TGTGCCAGCACCTCCCGAAGTGGGCAAGACGGGGAGCTGTTTTTT
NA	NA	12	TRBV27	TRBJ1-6	CASLDPGGPLHF	TGTGCCAGCTTGGACCCCGGGGGACCCCTCCACTTT
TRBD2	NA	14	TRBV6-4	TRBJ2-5	CASSVTSGEETQYF	TGTGCCAGCAGCGTTACTAGCGGTGAAGAGACCCAGTACTTC
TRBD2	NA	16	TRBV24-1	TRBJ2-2	CATSFTSGENTGELFF	TGTGCCACCAGTTTTACTAGCGGGGAAAACACCGGGGAGCTGTTTTTT
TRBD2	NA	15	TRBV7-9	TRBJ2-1	CASSTTGTRYFEQFF	TGTGCCAGCAGTACGACCGGGACTAGGTATTTTGAGCAGTTCTTC
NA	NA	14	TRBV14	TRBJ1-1	CASSQGQWGTEAFF	TGTGCCAGCAGCCAAGGACAGTGGGGCACTGAAGCTTTCTTT
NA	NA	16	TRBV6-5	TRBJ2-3	CASSSPVGGGTDTQYF	TGTGCCAGCAGTTCCCCAGTCGGGGGAGGCACAGATACGCAGTATTTT
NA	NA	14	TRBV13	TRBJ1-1	CASSLRPGVRGAFF	TGTGCCAGCAGCTTACGCCCGGGGGTTAGGGGAGCTTTCTTT
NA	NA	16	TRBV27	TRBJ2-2	CASSLLYRQGTGELFF	TGTGCCAGCAGTTTGTTATACAGGCAGGGCACCGGGGAGCTGTTTTTT
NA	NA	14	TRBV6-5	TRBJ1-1	CASNTYRANTEAFF	TGTGCCAGCAACACATACAGAGCGAACACTGAAGCTTTCTTT
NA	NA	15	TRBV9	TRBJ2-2	CASSVDPRRAGELFF	NA
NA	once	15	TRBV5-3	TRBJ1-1	CARSLKGGENTEAFF	TGTGCCAGAAGCTTGAAGGGAGGAGAGAACACTGAAGCTTTCTTT
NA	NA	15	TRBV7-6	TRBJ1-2	CASSLQTGFSYGYTF	TGTGCCAGCAGCCTCCAGACTGGATTTAGCTATGGCTACACCTTC
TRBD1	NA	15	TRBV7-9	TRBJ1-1	CASSLDDRAGNEAFF	TGTGCCAGCAGCTTGGACGACAGGGCGGGTAATGAAGCTTTCTTT
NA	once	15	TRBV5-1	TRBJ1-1	CASSLGMTPGTEAFF	TGCGCCAGCAGCTTGGGCATGACTCCGGGGACTGAAGCTTTCTTT
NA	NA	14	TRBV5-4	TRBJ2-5	CASSYKAGKETQYF	TGTGCCAGCAGCTATAAGGCAGGGAAAGAGACCCAGTACTTC
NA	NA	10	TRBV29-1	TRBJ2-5	CSAGQETQYF	TGCAGCGCCGGGCAAGAGACCCAGTACTTC
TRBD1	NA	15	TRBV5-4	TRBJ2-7	CASSWSRQGAYEQYF	TGTGCCAGCAGCTGGAGCAGACAGGGGGCCTACGAGCAGTACTTC
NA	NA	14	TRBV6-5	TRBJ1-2	CASTEFRQGGGYTF	TGTGCCAGTACGGAGTTCCGGCAGGGAGGTGGCTACACCTTC
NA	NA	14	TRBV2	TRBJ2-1	CASSDTRLGGEQFF	TGTGCCAGCAGTGATACCAGGCTAGGGGGTGAGCAGTTCTTC
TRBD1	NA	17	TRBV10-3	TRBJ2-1	CAISEATSGGYYNEQFF	TGTGCCATCAGTGAAGCTACCTCAGGGGGCTACTACAATGAGCAGTTCTTC
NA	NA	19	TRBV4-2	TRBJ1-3	CASSQEPTLGRGRGYTIYF	TGTGCCAGCAGCCAAGAACCGACGCTGGGCCGCGGGAGGGGATACACCATATATTTT